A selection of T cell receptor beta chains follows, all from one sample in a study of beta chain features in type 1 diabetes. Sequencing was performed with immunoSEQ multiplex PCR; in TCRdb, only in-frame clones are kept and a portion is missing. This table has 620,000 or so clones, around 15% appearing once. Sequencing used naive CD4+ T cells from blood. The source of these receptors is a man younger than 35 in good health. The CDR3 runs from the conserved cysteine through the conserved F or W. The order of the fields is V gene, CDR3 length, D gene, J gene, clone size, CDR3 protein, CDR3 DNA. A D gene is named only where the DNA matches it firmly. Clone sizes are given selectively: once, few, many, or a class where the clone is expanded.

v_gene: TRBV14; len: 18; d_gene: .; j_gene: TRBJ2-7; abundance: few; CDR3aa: CASSQGERWRRALHEQYF; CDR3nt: TGTGCCAGCAGCCAAGGGGAACGTTGGAGGCGAGCCCTGCACGAGCAGTACTTC
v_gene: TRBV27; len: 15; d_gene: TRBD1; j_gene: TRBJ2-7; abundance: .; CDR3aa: CASSSPGTGDYEQYF; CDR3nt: TGTGCCAGCAGTTCCCCCGGGACAGGGGACTACGAGCAGTACTTC
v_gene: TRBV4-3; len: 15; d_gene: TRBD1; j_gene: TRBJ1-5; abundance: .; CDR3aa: CASSQGTGQRRPQHF; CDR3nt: TGCGCCAGCAGTCAAGGGACAGGGCAAAGAAGGCCCCAGCATTTT
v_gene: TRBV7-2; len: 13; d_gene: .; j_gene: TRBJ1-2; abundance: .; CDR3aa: CASRPRVYYGYTF; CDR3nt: TGTGCCAGCAGGCCCAGGGTATACTATGGCTACACCTTC
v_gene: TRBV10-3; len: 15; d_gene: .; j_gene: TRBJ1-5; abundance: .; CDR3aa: CAISHGGVGDQPQHF; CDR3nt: TGTGCCATCAGCCACGGGGGGGTCGGGGATCAGCCCCAGCATTTT
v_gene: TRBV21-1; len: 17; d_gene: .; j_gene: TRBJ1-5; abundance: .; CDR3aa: CASSKKETGGATKPQHF; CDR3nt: TGTGCCAGCAGCAAAAAAGAGACAGGGGGCGCGACGAAGCCCCAGCATTTT
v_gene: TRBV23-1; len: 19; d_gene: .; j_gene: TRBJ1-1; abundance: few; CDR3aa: CASSQQIRHEQSMNTEAFF; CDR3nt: TGCGCCAGCAGTCAACAAATAAGACACGAACAGAGCATGAACACTGAAGCTTTCTTT
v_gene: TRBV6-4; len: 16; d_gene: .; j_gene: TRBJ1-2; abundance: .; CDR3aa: CASSDSLRRGIYGYTF; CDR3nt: TGTGCCAGCAGTGACTCGTTGAGGCGAGGGATTTATGGCTACACCTTC
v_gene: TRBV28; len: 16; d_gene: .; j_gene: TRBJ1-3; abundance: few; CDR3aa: CASSLSHSTSGNTIYF; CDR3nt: TGTGCCAGCAGTTTAAGTCACTCCACCTCTGGAAACACCATATATTTT
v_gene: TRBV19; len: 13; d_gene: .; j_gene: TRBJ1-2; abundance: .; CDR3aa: CASSARVNYGYTF; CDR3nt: TGTGCCAGTAGTGCCAGGGTAAACTATGGCTACACCTTC
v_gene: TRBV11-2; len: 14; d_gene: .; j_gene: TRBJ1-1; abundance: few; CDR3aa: CASSLGRPNTEAFF; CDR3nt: TGTGCCAGCAGCTTAGGACGGCCGAACACTGAAGCTTTCTTT
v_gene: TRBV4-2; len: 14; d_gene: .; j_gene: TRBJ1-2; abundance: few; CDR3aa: CASSQEMVGVGYTF; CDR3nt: TGTGCCAGCAGCCAAGAAATGGTCGGGGTCGGCTACACCTTC
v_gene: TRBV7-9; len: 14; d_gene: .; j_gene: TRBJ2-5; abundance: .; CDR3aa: CASSFMPKGATQYF; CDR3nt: TGTGCCAGCAGCTTTATGCCGAAAGGGGCGACCCAGTACTTC
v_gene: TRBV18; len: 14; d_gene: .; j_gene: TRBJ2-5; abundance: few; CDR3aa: CASSPDTPRETQYF; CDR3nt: TGTGCCAGCTCACCGGATACACCAAGAGAGACCCAGTACTTC
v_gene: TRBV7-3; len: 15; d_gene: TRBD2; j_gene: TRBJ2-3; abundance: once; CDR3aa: CASSIGLVRVDTQYF; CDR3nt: TGTGCCAGCAGCATCGGACTAGTGAGAGTAGATACGCAGTATTTT
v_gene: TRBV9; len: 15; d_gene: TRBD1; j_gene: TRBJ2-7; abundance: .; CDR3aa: CASSIQDRGLDEQYF; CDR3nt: TGTGCCAGCAGCATACAGGACAGGGGGCTGGACGAGCAGTACTTC
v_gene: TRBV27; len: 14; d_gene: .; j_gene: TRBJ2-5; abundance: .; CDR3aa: CASSLGRNQETQYF; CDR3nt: TGTGCCAGCAGTTTAGGACGTAACCAAGAGACCCAGTACTTC
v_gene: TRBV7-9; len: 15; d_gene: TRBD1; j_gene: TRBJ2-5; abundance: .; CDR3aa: CASSLGQGVTETQYF; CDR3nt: TGTGCCAGCAGCTTGGGACAGGGGGTTACAGAGACCCAGTACTTC
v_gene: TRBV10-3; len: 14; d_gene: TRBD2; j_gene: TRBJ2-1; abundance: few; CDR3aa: CATAGGSSYNEQFF; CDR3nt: TGTGCCACCGCCGGCGGGAGCTCCTACAATGAGCAGTTCTTC
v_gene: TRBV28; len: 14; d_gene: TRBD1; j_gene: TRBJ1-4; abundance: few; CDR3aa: CASRRQGTNEKLFF; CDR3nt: TGTGCCAGCAGGCGACAGGGTACTAATGAAAAACTGTTTTTT
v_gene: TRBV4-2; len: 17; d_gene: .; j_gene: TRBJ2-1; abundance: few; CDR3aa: CASSQDLAGYSYNEQFF; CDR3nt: TGTGCCAGCAGCCAAGATTTAGCAGGGTACTCCTACAATGAGCAGTTCTTC
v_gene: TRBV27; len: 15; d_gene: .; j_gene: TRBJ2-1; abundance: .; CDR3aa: CASSFGGRVYNEQFF; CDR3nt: TGTGCCAGCAGTTTCGGAGGTAGGGTTTACAATGAGCAGTTCTTC
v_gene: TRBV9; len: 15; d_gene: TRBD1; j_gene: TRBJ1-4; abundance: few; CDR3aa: CASSPQQGANEKLFF; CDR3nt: TGTGCCAGCAGCCCACAACAGGGGGCTAATGAAAAACTGTTTTTT
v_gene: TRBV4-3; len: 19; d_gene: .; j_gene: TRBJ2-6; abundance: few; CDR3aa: CASSQDGRALATGANVLTF; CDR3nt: TGCGCCAGCAGCCAAGATGGGCGGGCCCTCGCTACTGGGGCCAACGTCCTGACTTTC
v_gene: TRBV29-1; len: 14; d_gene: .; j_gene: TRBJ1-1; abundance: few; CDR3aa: CSVPTATMNTEAFF; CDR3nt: TGCAGCGTTCCGACAGCCACGATGAACACTGAAGCTTTCTTT
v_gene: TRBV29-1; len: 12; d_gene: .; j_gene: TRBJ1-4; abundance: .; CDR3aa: CSVGGINEKLFF; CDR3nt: TGCAGCGTTGGGGGGATCAATGAAAAACTGTTTTTT
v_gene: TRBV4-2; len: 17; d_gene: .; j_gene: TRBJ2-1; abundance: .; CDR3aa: CASSQGVNRAIYNEQFF; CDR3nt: TGTGCCAGCAGCCAAGGTGTAAACAGGGCCATATACAATGAGCAGTTCTTC
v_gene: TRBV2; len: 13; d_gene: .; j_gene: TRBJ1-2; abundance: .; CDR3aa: CASSGQGNYGYTF; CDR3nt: TGTGCCAGCAGTGGTCAGGGAAACTATGGCTACACCTTC
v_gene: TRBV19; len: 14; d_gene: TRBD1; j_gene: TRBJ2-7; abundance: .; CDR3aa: CASSRLTGGDEQYF; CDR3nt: TGTGCCAGTAGCAGGCTGACAGGGGGCGACGAGCAGTACTTC
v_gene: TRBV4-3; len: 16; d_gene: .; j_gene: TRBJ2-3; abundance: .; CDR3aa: CASSQDLHSSTDTQYF; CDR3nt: TGCGCCAGCAGCCAAGATCTCCATTCTAGCACAGATACGCAGTATTTT
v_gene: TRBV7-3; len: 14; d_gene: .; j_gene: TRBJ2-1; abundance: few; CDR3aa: CASSFRGDRNEQFF; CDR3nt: TGTGCCAGCAGCTTTCGCGGGGATAGGAATGAGCAGTTCTTC
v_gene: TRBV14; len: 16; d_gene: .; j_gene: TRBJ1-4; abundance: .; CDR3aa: CASSQEIQGNNEKLFF; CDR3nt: TGTGCCAGCAGCCAAGAAATCCAGGGAAATAATGAAAAACTGTTTTTT
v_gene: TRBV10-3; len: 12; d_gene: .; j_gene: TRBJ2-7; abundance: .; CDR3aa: CAISESLEHLTF; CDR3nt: TGTGCCATCAGTGAGTCTCTGGAACATCTTACCTTC
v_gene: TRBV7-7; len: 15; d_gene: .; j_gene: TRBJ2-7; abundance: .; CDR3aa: CASSSATPGKGEQYF; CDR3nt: TGTGCCAGCAGCTCGGCCACACCCGGGAAGGGCGAGCAGTACTTC
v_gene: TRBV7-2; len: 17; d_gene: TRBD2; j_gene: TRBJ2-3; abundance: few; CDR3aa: CASSSGTLAGATDTQYF; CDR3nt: TGTGCCAGCAGTTCAGGGACCCTAGCGGGGGCCACAGATACGCAGTATTTT
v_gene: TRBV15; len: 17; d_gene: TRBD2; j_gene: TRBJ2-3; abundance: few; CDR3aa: CATSRDLGGRSTDTQYF; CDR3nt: TGTGCCACCAGCAGAGATTTAGGCGGGAGAAGCACAGATACGCAGTATTTT
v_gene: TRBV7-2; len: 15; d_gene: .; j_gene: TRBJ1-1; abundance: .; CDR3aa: CASSLARGAYTEAFF; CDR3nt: TGTGCCAGCAGCTTAGCGAGGGGCGCTTACACTGAAGCTTTCTTT
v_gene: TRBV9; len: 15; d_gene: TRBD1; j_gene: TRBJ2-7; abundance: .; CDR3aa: CASSPRQGFAYEQYF; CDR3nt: TGTGCCAGCAGCCCTCGACAGGGATTCGCCTACGAGCAGTACTTC
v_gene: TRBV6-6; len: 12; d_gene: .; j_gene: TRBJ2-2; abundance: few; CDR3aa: CASLGTTGELFF; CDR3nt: TGTGCCAGCTTGGGGACCACCGGGGAGCTGTTTTTT
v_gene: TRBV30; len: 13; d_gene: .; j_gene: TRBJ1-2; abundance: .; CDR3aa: CAWSVAGKGGYTF; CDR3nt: TGTGCCTGGAGTGTCGCGGGAAAAGGTGGCTACACCTTC
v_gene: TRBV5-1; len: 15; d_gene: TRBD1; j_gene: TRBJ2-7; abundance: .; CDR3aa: CASSRGRGRLYEQYF; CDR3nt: TGCGCCAGCAGCCGGGGCAGGGGGCGTCTCTACGAGCAGTACTTC
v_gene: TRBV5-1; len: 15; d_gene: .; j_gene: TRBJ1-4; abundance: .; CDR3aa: CASSSDGRTNEKLFF; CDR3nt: TGCGCCAGCAGCTCGGACGGACGAACTAATGAAAAACTGTTTTTT
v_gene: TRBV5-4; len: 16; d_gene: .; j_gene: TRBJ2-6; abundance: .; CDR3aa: CASSEGRSSGANVLTF; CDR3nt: TGTGCCAGCAGCGAGGGACGGAGCTCTGGGGCCAACGTCCTGACTTTC
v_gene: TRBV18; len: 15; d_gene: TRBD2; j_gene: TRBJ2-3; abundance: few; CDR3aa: CASSPGLAGADTQYF; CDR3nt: TGTGCCAGCTCACCCGGACTAGCGGGAGCAGATACGCAGTATTTT
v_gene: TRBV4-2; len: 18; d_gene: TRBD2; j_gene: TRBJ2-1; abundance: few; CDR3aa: CASSSRGSGTSGNNEQFF; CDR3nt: TGTGCCAGCAGCTCGCGGGGCTCCGGGACTAGCGGAAACAATGAGCAGTTCTTC
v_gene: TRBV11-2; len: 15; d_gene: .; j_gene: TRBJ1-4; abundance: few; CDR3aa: CASSPTQRDGEKLFF; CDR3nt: TGTGCCAGCAGCCCAACTCAGAGGGACGGTGAAAAACTGTTTTTT
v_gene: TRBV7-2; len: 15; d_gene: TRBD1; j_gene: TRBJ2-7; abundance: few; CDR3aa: CASRSPGQGFYEQYF; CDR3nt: TGTGCCAGCAGGTCGCCGGGACAGGGTTTCTACGAGCAGTACTTC
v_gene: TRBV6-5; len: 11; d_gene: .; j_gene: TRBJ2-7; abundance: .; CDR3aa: CASNDRYEQYF; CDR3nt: TGTGCCAGCAACGACAGATACGAGCAGTACTTC
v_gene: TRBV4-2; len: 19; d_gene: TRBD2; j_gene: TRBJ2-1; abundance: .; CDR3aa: CASSQAETSGTFRYNEQFF; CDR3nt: TGTGCCAGCAGCCAAGCCGAGACTAGCGGGACGTTTCGCTACAATGAGCAGTTCTTC
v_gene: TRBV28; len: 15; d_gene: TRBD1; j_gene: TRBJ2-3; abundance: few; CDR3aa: CASTWRDRPTDTQYF; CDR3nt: TGTGCCAGCACTTGGAGGGACAGGCCAACAGATACGCAGTATTTT
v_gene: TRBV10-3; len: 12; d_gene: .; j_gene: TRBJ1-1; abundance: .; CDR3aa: CAIKPGGTEAFF; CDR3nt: TGTGCCATCAAACCCGGGGGCACTGAAGCTTTCTTT
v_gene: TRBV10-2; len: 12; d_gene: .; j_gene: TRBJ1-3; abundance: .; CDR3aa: CASSGYGNTIYF; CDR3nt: TGCGCCAGCAGTGGGTACGGAAACACCATATATTTT